Presented here are 28 T cell receptor beta chains from one specimen sequenced in a study of neoadjuvant anti-PD-1 for oral cavity cancer. The method was immunoSEQ multiplex PCR; TCRdb's version includes in-frame clones alone and lacks a portion of them. The sample consists of approximately 13,000 clones, about 70% of them appearing once. This material consisted of PBMCs, taken before nivolumab (anti-PD-1) treatment. The receptors shown here come from a person between 40 and 85 years old with oral cavity squamous cell carcinoma.

V gene TRBV25-1 combines with J gene TRBJ1-1; TRBD1 agrees at 8 bases. CDR1 and CDR2 (germline): MGHDK, SYGVNS. This CDR3 has 17 amino acids. V shed 1 base and J 3 bases; nucleotides not matched to a gene: 10. This chain's CDR3 is CASSEWTGNRGDTEAFF. The CDR3 DNA reads TGTGCCAGCAGTGAATGGACAGGGAATAGGGGGGACACTGAAGCTTTCTTT. The full variable domain, with the rest looked up from reference TRBV25-1 and TRBJ1-1, is EADIYQTPRYLVIGTGKKITLECSQTMGHDKMYWYQQDPGMELHLIHYSYGVNSTEKGDLSSESTVSRIRTEHFPLTLESARPSHTSQYLCASSEWTGNRGDTEAFFGQGTRLTVV.

The chain carries TRBV5-4 and TRBJ1-4; D is ambiguous. CDR1 is SGHNT and CDR2 is YYREEE in the germline V gene (reference sequence). CDR3 length equals 14 residues. The ends were cut back, 0 bases at V and 0 bases at J, with 3 bases in the middle. Written as DNA, the CDR3 is TGTGCCAGCAGCTTGGGCGCAACTAATGAAAAACTGTTTTTT. This codes for CASSLGATNEKLFF.

The chain joins TRBV5-1 to TRBJ2-2; TRBD1 agrees at 9 bases. V shed 4 bases, J shed 0 bases, and the junction held 10 bases outside the gene matches. CDR3 length equals 18 residues. Per germline, CDR1 SGHRS and CDR2 YFSETQ. In DNA, the CDR3 is TGCGCCAGCAGCCCAACCGGAGGGACAGGGACGAACACCGGGGAGCTGTTTTTT. Translated: CASSPTGGTGTNTGELFF.

This clone was counted a single time. J is TRBJ1-6 and V is TRBV28; D remains ambiguous. V was cut by 2 bases and J by 10 bases, with 15 bases left in between. Germline V CDR1 and CDR2: MDHEN, SYDVKM. The CDR3 sequence is 15 residues long. CDR3 residues: CASSLPDTRGSPLHF. The CDR3 nucleotides are TGTGCCAGCAGTTTACCCGACACCCGCGGATCACCCCTCCACTTT.

Only a few counts were recorded for this clone. The V gene is TRBV7-9, the J gene TRBJ2-7; D possibly corresponds to TRBD1 (6 bases). Germline assignment: CDR1 SEHNR and CDR2 FQNEAQ (reference sequence). The CDR3 has 12 residues. Trimming left V 6 bases short and J 7 bases short, with 13 bases between. CDR3 bases: TGTGCCAGCAGTTCGGGTACAGGGGAGCAGTACTTC. Translated: CASSSGTGEQYF. The variable domain in full, with the rest retrieved from reference TRBV7-9 and TRBJ2-7, is DTGVSQNPRHKITKRGQNVTFRCDPISEHNRLYWYRQTLGQGPEFLTYFQNEAQLEKSRLLSDRFSAERPKGSFSTLEIQRTEQGDSAMYLCASSSGTGEQYFGPGTRLTVT.

The chain has TRBV6-4 and TRBJ2-5, with D maybe TRBD1 (6 bases). V dropped 5 bases and J dropped 5 bases, with 18 bases sitting between them. The CDR3 extends over 15 amino acids. CDR1 is MRHNA and CDR2 is SNTAGT in the germline V gene. Here the CDR3 reads CASSQELGGMETQYF. The CDR3 bases are TGTGCCAGCAGTCAAGAGCTAGGGGGAATGGAGACCCAGTACTTC.

This chain links TRBV30 with TRBJ2-1; D may be TRBD2 (5 bases). V was pared by 1 base and J by 0 bases, with 13 bases between. The CDR3 totals 16 residues. From germline, CDR1 is GTSNPN and CDR2 SVGIG (reference sequence). The CDR3 reads CAWSAPGLSSYNEQFF. The CDR3 nucleotides read TGTGCCTGGAGTGCCCCAGGACTGAGCTCCTACAATGAGCAGTTCTTC.

The V gene is TRBV9, the J gene TRBJ1-5, with 8 bases aligning to TRBD1. The CDR3 totals 18 residues. Germline V gene lookup returns CDR1 SGDLS and CDR2 YYNGEE. The ends lost 4 bases at V and 0 bases at J; junction bases unmatched: 12. The CDR3 bases are TGTGCCAGCAGCCCTTCCGACAGGGGACCCTATAGCAATCAGCCCCAGCATTTT. As protein: CASSPSDRGPYSNQPQHF.

This clone has a handful of counts. The V gene is TRBV14, the J gene TRBJ2-2, with D possibly TRBD2 on 6 matching bases. This CDR3 region has 17 residues. V lost 1 base, J lost 4 bases, and 16 bases lay in between. Germline CDR1 and CDR2: SGHDN and FVKESK. CDR3: CASSQARLASLTGELFF. In nucleotides, the CDR3 is TGTGCCAGCAGCCAAGCAAGGCTAGCGTCACTCACCGGGGAGCTGTTTTTT.

V gene TRBV4-2 combines with J gene TRBJ2-1; 12 bases fit TRBD2. V lost 3 bases and J lost 7; bases outside the gene matches: 13. From germline, CDR1 is LGHNA and CDR2 YNFKEQ. The CDR3 is 18 residues long. CDR3 nucleotides: TGTGCCAGCAGCCACAATCTAGCGGGGGGGCACCTTGGAAATGAGCAGTTCTTC. It translates to CASSHNLAGGHLGNEQFF.

This rearrangement joins TRBV2 to TRBJ2-1; D unclear. The CDR3 spans 15 residues. V lost 1 base to trimming and J lost 1 base, with 8 bases between them. Germline lookup yields CDR1 SNHLY and CDR2 FYNNEI. The CDR3 protein is CASSEETDSYNEQFF. In nucleotides, the CDR3 is TGTGCCAGCAGTGAAGAGACGGATTCCTACAATGAGCAGTTCTTC.

The chain couples TRBV18 to TRBJ1-3; 9 bases match TRBD1. The V gene's germline CDR1 is KGHSH and CDR2 LQKENI. The ends lost 1 base at V and 2 bases at J; junction bases unmatched: 3. This CDR3 is built from 16 residues. The DNA of the CDR3 is TGTGCCAGCTCACCACGGACAGGGGTCACTGGAAACACCATATATTTT. Protein product: CASSPRTGVTGNTIYF.

A remark on this clone: A junction end diverges from the germline sequence, so it may reflect a read error. The chain combines TRBV2 with TRBJ1-2; D gene unclear. The CDR3 spans 15 residues. Germline V gives CDR1 SNHLY, CDR2 FYNNEI. The DNA for the CDR3 is TGTGCCAGCAGCGGCGTCCAAGGGATGGGCTATGGCTACGCCTTC. It encodes CASSGVQGMGYGYAF.

The chain recombines TRBV2 with TRBJ2-5; 11 nucleotides match TRBD2. Germline CDR1 is SNHLY and CDR2 is FYNNEI. The CDR3 is made up of 16 amino acids. V was clipped by 8 bases and J by 5 bases; unmatched bases: 13. The chain's CDR3 is CASGPTSGGIGETQYF. CDR3 nucleotide sequence: TGTGCCAGCGGGCCCACTAGCGGGGGAATAGGGGAGACCCAGTACTTC.

Here the CDR3 DNA reads TGTGCCAGCAGCGTAGGGGGGAAGATGAACACTGAAGCTTTCTTT. The encoded protein is CASSVGGKMNTEAFF. The rearrangement links TRBV9 to TRBJ1-1; D is possibly TRBD1 (5 bases). This CDR3 is 15 amino acids long. Per germline, CDR1 SGDLS and CDR2 YYNGEE. Trimming shortened V by 0 bases and J by 0 bases, and 9 bases separated the two germline ends.

The table lists this clone with a few counts. The chain links TRBV25-1 to TRBJ1-5, with no clear D. The germline CDR1 and CDR2 sequences are MGHDK and SYGVNS. This CDR3 is 14 amino acids long. V dropped 3 bases and J dropped 0 bases, with 6 bases sitting between them. CDR3 region: CASSDSYSNQPQHF. The CDR3 DNA sequence: TGTGCCAGCAGTGACAGCTATAGCAATCAGCCCCAGCATTTT.

The rearrangement joins TRBV11-2 to TRBJ2-7, with a possible D match to TRBD1 (5 bases). This CDR3 contains 15 residues. Trimming shortened V by 4 bases and J by 2 bases, and 15 bases separated the two germline ends. Per germline, CDR1 SGHAT and CDR2 FQNNGV. The CDR3: CASSSTGSSPYEQYF. The CDR3 bases are TGTGCCAGCAGCTCAACAGGTTCTTCCCCCTACGAGCAGTACTTC.

The chain joins TRBV27 to TRBJ1-5, with D perhaps TRBD1 (6 bases). Trimming removed 5 bases at V and 2 bases at J, with 13 bases between. Germline CDR1 MNHEY, CDR2 SMNVEV (reference sequence). CDR3 length: 15 amino acids. The CDR3 nucleotides are TGTGCCAGCAGTCCATTCAGACAGGGCAATCAGCCCCAGCATTTT. Its translation is CASSPFRQGNQPQHF.

CDR3 sequence (DNA): TGTGCCAGCAGCTTTGAACAGGGTAGATGGGAGACCCAGTACTTC. Protein product: CASSFEQGRWETQYF. The J gene is TRBJ2-5, the V gene TRBV7-7; D perhaps matches TRBD1 (6 bases). Looked up from germline, CDR1 is SSHAT and CDR2 is FNYEAQ (reference sequence). The V and J ends lost 3 bases and 5 bases respectively, with 16 bases between them. The CDR3 covers 15 residues.

The J gene is TRBJ1-1, the V gene TRBV15, with D unresolved. There are 15 residues in the CDR3. Germline V gene sequence: CDR1 LNHNV, CDR2 YYDKDF (reference sequence). Deletions cut 1 base from V and 1 base from J, with 10 bases between. As DNA, the CDR3 is TGTGCCACCAGCAGAGGGTGGGAACCGAACACTGAAGCTTTCTTT. Protein product: CATSRGWEPNTEAFF.

The chain joins TRBV28 to TRBJ1-2; D remains ambiguous. V lost 5 bases, J lost 2 bases, and 9 bases lay in between. CDR1 and CDR2 from the germline V gene are MDHEN and SYDVKM. This CDR3 comprises 13 residues. In DNA, the CDR3 is TGTGCCAGCAGTCCTTATCAAAACTATGGCTACACCTTC. Translation: CASSPYQNYGYTF.

J is TRBJ1-6 and V is TRBV2; a weak D match, TRBD1 (5 bases). The CDR3 length is 14 residues. The germline V and J ends were trimmed by 3 bases and 6 bases, with 9 bases remaining between them. Germline loops: CDR1 SNHLY, CDR2 FYNNEI. This CDR3 reads CASSEFQGNSPLHF. The CDR3 DNA sequence: TGTGCCAGCAGTGAGTTTCAGGGTAATTCACCCCTCCACTTT.

Remarks on this clone: The same CDR3 also results from other DNA sequences found in this sample. V usage is TRBV14 and J usage is TRBJ2-7, with D perhaps TRBD2 (6 bases). V was clipped by 5 bases and J by 1 base, with 12 bases between them. In germline, CDR1 is SGHDN, CDR2 FVKESK. CDR3 length: 14 amino acids. CDR3 amino acids: CASSNRDFSYEQYF. CDR3 DNA sequence: TGTGCCAGCAGCAACCGGGACTTTTCCTACGAGCAGTACTTC.

For the CDR3, the DNA is TGTGCCAGTAGCGTGACCCGCCCGAATTCACCCCTCCACTTT. Its protein is CASSVTRPNSPLHF. V usage is TRBV19 and J usage is TRBJ1-6; D remains unclear. V was pared by 6 bases and J by 7 bases, with 13 bases between. The CDR3 has 14 residues. CDR1 is LNHDA, CDR2 SQIVND, per germline (reference sequence).

The table lists this clone with a few counts. The chain carries TRBV4-1 and TRBJ2-3; 8 nucleotides agree with TRBD2. The ends lost 0 bases at V and 5 bases at J; junction bases unmatched: 10. Germline assignment: CDR1 MGHRA and CDR2 YSYEKL. CDR3 length equals 17 residues. CDR3 coding DNA: TGCGCCAGCAGCCAAGACAGCGGGGGAGCTCAGGGAGATACGCAGTATTTT. Its protein product is CASSQDSGGAQGDTQYF.

This clone was observed a handful of times. The genes are TRBV7-9 and TRBJ2-7; unclear D gene. The CDR3 extends over 12 amino acids. Trimming took 7 bases from V and 5 from J, leaving 12 bases between them. Germline lookup yields CDR1 SEHNR and CDR2 FQNEAQ (reference sequence). The CDR3 sequence is CASKSQMNEQYF. In DNA, the CDR3 is TGTGCCAGCAAGTCGCAGATGAACGAGCAGTACTTC.

The chain is built from TRBV2 and TRBJ2-7; TRBD2 matches 16 bases. Per the germline V gene, CDR1 is SNHLY and CDR2 is FYNNEI. Unmatched junction bases numbered 5, after V lost 6 bases and J lost 3 bases. This CDR3 contains 16 residues. CDR3 sequence: CASRAGLAGGHYEQYF. CDR3 coding DNA: TGTGCCAGCAGGGCGGGACTAGCGGGAGGGCACTACGAGCAGTACTTC.

Regarding this clone: The same CDR3 arises from other DNA sequences in this sample as well. The gene calls are TRBV6-1 and TRBJ1-4, with 9 bases that match TRBD1. Germline V gene data show CDR1 as MNHNS and CDR2 as SASEGT. The CDR3 sequence is 13 residues long. Trimming cost V 5 bases and J 8 bases; bases outside gene matches: 3. The CDR3 protein is CASSRDRDEKLFF. The CDR3 nucleotides read TGTGCCAGCAGTCGGGACAGGGACGAAAAACTGTTTTTT.